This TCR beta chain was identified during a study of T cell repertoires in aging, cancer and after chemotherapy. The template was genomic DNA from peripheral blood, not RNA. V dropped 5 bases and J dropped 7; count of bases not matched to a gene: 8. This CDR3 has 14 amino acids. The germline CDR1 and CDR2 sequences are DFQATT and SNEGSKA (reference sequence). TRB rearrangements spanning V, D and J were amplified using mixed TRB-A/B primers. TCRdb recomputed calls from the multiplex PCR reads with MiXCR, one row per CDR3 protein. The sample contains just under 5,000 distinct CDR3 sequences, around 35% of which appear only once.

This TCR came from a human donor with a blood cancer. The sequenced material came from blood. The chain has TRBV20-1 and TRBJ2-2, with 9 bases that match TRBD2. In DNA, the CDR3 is TGCAGTGCTTGGCCGGGACTAGCCAACGGGGAGCTGTTTTTT. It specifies CSAWPGLANGELFF.